The 30 T cell receptor beta chains in this list originate from one sample, sequenced in a study of Graves' ophthalmopathy and Graves' hyperthyroidism. For repertoire sequencing, the TCR beta CDR3 regions were amplified from RNA transcripts. The library came from an HTBI-primed first-round RT-PCR and a second-round multiplex PCR. TCRdb independently ran MiXCR on the multiplex PCR reads; one entry per CDR3 protein. Of hundreds of thousands of distinct CDR3 sequences in the sample, roughly 21% are singletons; the top ten hold approximately 3.2%. Sequencing was carried out using peripheral blood. Receptors were obtained from a woman aged 18-29 years with stable Graves' hyperthyroidism.

This clonotype has only a few counts. The V call is TRBV5-1, the J call TRBJ2-5; the D gene is possibly TRBD2 (5 bases). The CDR3 is made up of 14 amino acids. V gave up 2 bases and J gave up 4 bases, with 12 bases separating them. The V gene's germline CDR1 is SGHRS and CDR2 YFSETQ. The chain's CDR3 is CASSFEGLRETQYF. Here the CDR3 DNA reads TGCGCCAGCAGCTTTGAGGGTTTAAGAGAGACCCAGTACTTC.

The rearrangement uses TRBV3-1 and TRBJ2-5; D not resolved. Trimming removed 1 base from V and 3 bases from J, with 12 bases in between. Per germline, CDR1 LGHDT and CDR2 YNNKEL (reference sequence). This CDR3 region has 15 residues. The chain's CDR3 is CASSQGVRLKETQYF. CDR3 DNA: TGTGCCAGCAGCCAAGGGGTGCGATTGAAAGAGACCCAGTACTTC.

The V and J genes are TRBV7-2 and TRBJ2-7, with D unresolved. This CDR3 is 14 amino acids long. CDR1 is SGHTA, CDR2 FQGNSA, per germline. V lost 0 bases to trimming and J lost 1 base, with 7 bases between them. The CDR3 DNA is TGTGCCAGCAGCTTAGCGGTGGTGTCCTACGAGCAGTACTTC. It specifies CASSLAVVSYEQYF.

This clonotype appeared a few times. The chain links TRBV7-9 to TRBJ1-2, with D possibly matching TRBD1 (6 bases). The length of the CDR3 is 14 residues. Germline CDR1 reads SEHNR; CDR2 reads FQNEAQ (reference sequence). V lost 9 bases and J lost 2, with 16 bases in between. The CDR3 sequence: CASYTGFLNYGYTF. In nucleotides, the CDR3 is TGTGCCAGTTACACAGGGTTCTTAAACTATGGCTACACCTTC.

This clonotype was recorded many times. The chain recombines TRBV7-3 with TRBJ1-1, with TRBD1 as a possible D gene (5 bases). CDR3 length equals 15 residues. V was trimmed by 0 bases and J by 4 bases, leaving 12 bases between them. CDR1 and CDR2 from the germline V gene are SGHTA and FQGTGA. The CDR3 DNA reads as TGTGCCAGCAGCTTAACTCCAGGGTTGGCCACTGAAGCTTTCTTT. Residues: CASSLTPGLATEAFF.

This clonotype is a singleton in its sample. V is TRBV20-1 and J is TRBJ1-5; unclear D gene. With 3 bases removed from V and 7 bases from J, the gap between germline ends came to 10 bases. The V gene's germline CDR1 is DFQATT and CDR2 SNEGSKA (reference sequence). The CDR3 extends over 12 amino acids. CDR3 residues: CSASDGNQPQHF. As DNA, the CDR3 is TGCAGTGCTAGCGACGGGAACCAGCCCCAGCATTTT.

The table lists this clonotype with many counts. This rearrangement joins TRBV20-1 to TRBJ2-5, with 7 bases identical to TRBD2. V trimming: 5 bases; J trimming: 5 bases; junction bases outside the gene matches: 11. This CDR3 comprises 14 residues. Germline lookup yields CDR1 DFQATT and CDR2 SNEGSKA (reference sequence). DNA of the CDR3: TGCAGTGCTGGCACCGTCACTAGCGCGGAGACCCAGTACTTC. This translates into CSAGTVTSAETQYF.

The chain uses TRBV12-3 or TRBV12-4 and TRBJ1-5; no definite D call. The length of the CDR3 is 13 residues. V lost 5 bases and J lost 7, with 12 bases in between. CDR3 in amino acids: CASSPDVTQPQHF. Written as DNA, the CDR3 is TGTGCCAGCAGTCCGGATGTTACCCAGCCCCAGCATTTT.

This clonotype was detected many times. The junction and the germline gene differ at one end; a read error may be behind it. DNA of the CDR3: TGTGCCAGCAGCCCTAAGGGGGGGACAGGCTATGGCTGCACCTTC. Translation gives CASSPKGGTGYGCTF. The chain links TRBV7-2 to TRBJ1-2; 8 nucleotides agree with TRBD1. CDR1 and CDR2 from the germline V gene are SGHTA and FQGNSA. CDR3 length: 15 residues.

This clonotype has ten or more counts. This rearrangement joins TRBV2 to TRBJ2-7, with 7 bases matching TRBD1. With V trimmed by 6 bases and J by 4 bases, 15 bases remained unmatched. The germline CDR1 and CDR2 sequences are SNHLY and FYNNEI. This CDR3 comprises 16 residues. For the CDR3, the DNA is TGTGCCAGCAGGCCCCTCAACAGGGGTAGGGTTTACGAGCAGTACTTC. Its translation is CASRPLNRGRVYEQYF.

In its sample, this clonotype was seen many times. The gene calls are TRBV12-3 or TRBV12-4 and TRBJ1-2; a possible D gene is TRBD1 (5 bases). Trimming removed 1 base at V and 8 bases at J, with 5 bases between. This CDR3 has 11 residues. CDR3 coding DNA: TGTGCCAGCAGTTTAGAGGGGGGCTACACCTTC. Translation gives CASSLEGGYTF.

This clonotype was counted a few times. The genes are TRBV18 and TRBJ1-1, with D possibly being TRBD1 (6 bases). CDR3 length: 15 residues. V was shortened by 0 bases and J by 3 bases, with 11 bases between the two germline ends. Germline V gene sequence: CDR1 KGHSH, CDR2 LQKENI. CDR3 DNA: TGTGCCAGCTCACCACCCCGGGGGCGCGACACTGAAGCTTTCTTT. Translated, it gives CASSPPRGRDTEAFF.

Ten or more counts support this clonotype. This may be a read error: a much more frequent sequence differs by one nucleotide. The chain recombines TRBV6-1 with TRBJ2-6; possible D gene TRBD1, 6 bases. Germline V lookup: CDR1 MNHNS, CDR2 SASEGT. Trimming stripped 8 bases from V and 2 bases from J, with 16 bases between. The CDR3 spans 16 residues. For the CDR3, the DNA is TGTGCCAGCCTAAAAGGACAGTTCCCTGGGGCCAACGTCCTGACTTTC. Encoded protein: CASLKGQFPGANVLTF.

In its sample, this clonotype was seen once. The chain has TRBV6-2 or TRBV6-3 and TRBJ2-7; no firm D call. Germline-derived CDR1 and CDR2 are MNHEY and SVGEGT. The CDR3 totals 13 residues. The V and J ends lost 8 bases and 5 bases respectively, with 16 bases between them. CDR3 bases: TGTGCCAGCGCCCGGACGGGTCTTGACGAGCAGTACTTC. Translated: CASARTGLDEQYF.

This clonotype was counted ten times or more. This chain links TRBV2 with TRBJ1-2; 7 positions match TRBD1. Losses at the gene ends were 1 base for V and 7 bases for J; bases not matched to a gene: 6. Per the germline V gene, CDR1 is SNHLY and CDR2 is FYNNEI. This CDR3 has 14 residues. DNA for the CDR3: TGTGCCAGCAGTGAAGACGACAGGGAGTCTGGCTACACCTTC. The encoded protein is CASSEDDRESGYTF.

This clonotype was detected ten times or more. The chain carries TRBV11-1 and TRBJ2-7; 15 bases map to TRBD2. The V gene's germline CDR1 is SGHAT and CDR2 FQDESV (reference sequence). This CDR3 has 17 amino acids. J gave up 0 bases and V 5 bases, and 5 bases lay outside the gene matches. As DNA, the CDR3 is TGTGCCAGCAGCCCTGGACTAGCGGGAGGGAGCTCCTACGAGCAGTACTTC. Translating gives CASSPGLAGGSSYEQYF.

This clonotype was counted at least ten times. V gene TRBV28 combines with J gene TRBJ2-2; TRBD1 agrees at 9 bases. V lost 6 bases to trimming and J lost 1 base; unmatched junction nucleotides: 6. The CDR3 contains 16 residues. Germline V CDR1 and CDR2: MDHEN, SYDVKM. CDR3 sequence: CASRDPGQGNTGELFF. CDR3 nucleotide sequence: TGTGCCAGCAGAGATCCGGGACAGGGGAACACCGGGGAGCTGTTTTTT.

This clonotype was counted between two and nine times. This sequence may be a read error, since a much larger clone differs from it by one base. This rearrangement joins TRBV30 to TRBJ1-5; D uncertain. Trimming stripped 4 bases from V and 1 base from J, with 23 bases between. This CDR3 is 18 amino acids long. Germline CDR1 is GTSNPN and CDR2 is SVGIG (reference sequence). Here the CDR3 reads CAWIVRTGFRVSNQPQHF. The DNA for the CDR3 is TGTGCCTGGATCGTTAGGACGGGATTTCGGGTGAGCAATCAGCCCCAGCATTTT.

This clonotype was counted at least ten times. The chain is built from TRBV12-3 or TRBV12-4 and TRBJ2-4, with unresolved D. V dropped 7 bases and J dropped 3 bases, with 10 bases sitting between them. This CDR3 has 13 amino acids. The CDR3 DNA sequence: TGTGCCAGCACAGAAGGCCTCAAAAACATTCAGTACTTC. Translation gives CASTEGLKNIQYF.

Many counts were recorded for this clonotype. The chain joins TRBV24-1 to TRBJ2-7, with TRBD1 identical over 8 bases. With V trimmed by 3 bases and J by 4 bases, 7 bases remained unmatched. Germline lookup yields CDR1 KGHDR and CDR2 SFDVKD. This CDR3 has 15 residues. Here the CDR3 reads CATSDPRDRTYEQYF. The CDR3 bases are TGTGCCACCAGTGATCCCCGGGACAGGACGTACGAGCAGTACTTC.

The sample holds many counts of this clonotype. This chain uses TRBV6-7 with TRBJ2-7; a weak D match, TRBD2 (6 bases). TRBV6-7 is marked as an open reading frame, function uncertain. V lost 0 bases, J lost 4 bases, and 28 bases lay in between. This CDR3 comprises 20 residues. The CDR3 bases are TGTGCCAGCAGTTACTCGAATCGTTTAAACCGGGACTCCAATGGGTACGAGCAGTACTTC. Its protein product is CASSYSNRLNRDSNGYEQYF.

The chain carries TRBV7-9 and TRBJ1-5; D remains ambiguous. The CDR3 length is 13 residues. Trimming left V 5 bases short and J 5 bases short, with 10 bases between. CDR1 is SEHNR, CDR2 FQNEAQ, per germline (reference sequence). The CDR3 region has the DNA TGTGCCAGCAGCACGCTAAAAGATCAGCCCCAGCATTTT. Residues: CASSTLKDQPQHF.

The chain has TRBV30 and TRBJ1-2; TRBD1 agrees at 10 bases. V lost 3 bases, J lost 3 bases, and 1 base stayed unmatched. This CDR3 has 13 amino acids. The germline CDR1 and CDR2 sequences are GTSNPN and SVGIG (reference sequence). The DNA for the CDR3 is TGTGCCTGGAGGGACAGGGGGTACTATGGCTACACCTTC. Translated, it gives CAWRDRGYYGYTF.

This clonotype was observed many times. The chain recombines TRBV7-9 with TRBJ1-1; D call uncertain. Germline V lookup: CDR1 SEHNR, CDR2 FQNEAQ (reference sequence). V lost 3 bases to trimming and J lost 0 bases, with 11 bases between them. There are 15 residues in the CDR3. The CDR3 region is CASSFTTSMNTEAFF. The CDR3 region has the DNA TGTGCCAGCAGCTTTACTACCAGTATGAACACTGAAGCTTTCTTT.

CDR3 protein: CASSWDFAEGELFF. The CDR3, as DNA: TGTGCCAGCAGTTGGGACTTCGCGGAGGGGGAGCTGTTTTTT. The chain uses TRBV7-2 and TRBJ2-2; tentative D call: TRBD2 (6 bases). Trimming removed 6 bases at V and 8 bases at J, with 16 bases between. The CDR3 spans 14 residues. The germline gives CDR1 SGHTA, CDR2 FQGNSA.

This clonotype has more than one count but fewer than ten. Since a much larger clone is just one base distant, this may be a read error. DNA of the CDR3: TGCAGTGCTAGAGATAGACGATATGGGCCGTTGAGCACTGAAGCTTTCTTT. The encoded protein is CSARDRRYGPLSTEAFF. The J gene is TRBJ1-1, the V gene TRBV20-1; D is ambiguous. This CDR3 contains 17 residues. Trimming took 0 bases from V and 4 from J, leaving 21 bases between them. Germline loops: CDR1 DFQATT, CDR2 SNEGSKA (reference sequence).

The chain combines TRBV15 with TRBJ2-2, with TRBD1 matching 9 bases. The CDR3 length is 19 residues. V lost 5 bases, J lost 0 bases, and 13 bases stayed unmatched. In germline, CDR1 is LNHNV, CDR2 YYDKDF (reference sequence). CDR3 sequence: CATSERDRAFYANTGELFF. CDR3 DNA sequence: TGTGCCACCAGCGAGCGGGACAGGGCCTTTTACGCGAACACCGGGGAGCTGTTTTTT. Full variable domain (missing parts from reference TRBV15 and TRBJ2-2): DAMVIQNPRYQVTQFGKPVTLSCSQTLNHNVMYWYQQKSSQAPKLLFHYYDKDFNNEADTPDNFQSRRPNTSFCFLDIRSPGLGDTAMYLCATSERDRAFYANTGELFFGEGSRLTVL.

This clonotype was counted at least ten times. V is TRBV6-5 and J is TRBJ2-7; tentative D call: TRBD2 (6 bases). This CDR3 region has 14 residues. The V gene lost 2 bases and the J gene lost 4 bases, with 12 bases spanning the gap. Germline assignment: CDR1 MNHEY and CDR2 SVGAGI. In nucleotides, the CDR3 is TGTGCCAGCAGTTACGGGGGGACCGGATACGAGCAGTACTTC. This translates into CASSYGGTGYEQYF.

The chain recombines TRBV11-2 with TRBJ1-1; D possibly corresponds to TRBD1 (5 bases). This CDR3 has 16 amino acids. Germline lookup yields CDR1 SGHAT and CDR2 FQNNGV. V lost 3 bases and J lost 0, with 14 bases in between. The DNA for the CDR3 is TGTGCCAGCAGCTTGGAGGATCAGGGCGTGAACACTGAAGCTTTCTTT. Translation: CASSLEDQGVNTEAFF.

This clonotype came up many times. The chain joins TRBV7-8 to TRBJ2-5; TRBD2 matches at 10 bases. The V gene's germline CDR1 is SGHVS and CDR2 FQNEAQ. The CDR3 totals 16 residues. V lost 4 bases, J lost 5 bases, and 10 bases stayed unmatched. The CDR3 loop is CASSWESGRAEETQYF. CDR3 DNA: TGTGCCAGCAGCTGGGAGAGCGGGAGGGCCGAGGAGACCCAGTACTTC.